This T cell receptor (beta chain) was obtained from a study of shared clonotypes between healthy human individuals (dated by TCRdb to about 2020). As for the study more broadly: The cohort comprised two women and a few men aged 18 to 49 years. For each donor, CD4 naive and CD4 memory were each run on three plates, CD8 naive on two plates, and CD8 memory on one plate. To estimate repertoire size and how much clonotypes are shared between individuals, the study performed deep sequencing of blood TCR repertoires from a handful of healthy adults. To increase sequencing depth and limit assay-specific biases, TCR repertoire library preparation and sequencing were carried out by different laboratories using diverse techniques. Per donor, leukapheresis produced somewhere between about 0.94 and 8.9 billion PBMCs.

V loses 4 bases at its end and J loses 0 bases; junction bases beyond the gene matches: 9. CDR1 SGHNT and CDR2 YYREEE were looked up in the germline V gene (reference sequence). From the cysteine through the phenylalanine, the CDR3 covers 18 amino acids. Solely the CDR3 DNA is kept, with 54 bases framed from the first base. The donors were healthy, HIV-negative adults with no recently reported acute infections or vaccinations. Every donor was a Caucasian adult living in Nashville, Tennessee, USA. CD4+ T cells were enriched by magnetic negative selection; naive cells were then positively selected on CD45RA, and the negative fraction formed the memory subset. After blood collection by leukapheresis, PBMCs were isolated using Ficoll-Histopaque density gradient centrifugation and then cryopreserved in the vapor phase of liquid nitrogen. Analytical flow cytometry was used to check the purity and quantity of every magnetically sorted T cell population. From each sorted fraction, genomic DNA was isolated and quantified by UV absorbance on a Nanodrop 2000c.

The study at large found these results: Estimated clonotype richness was generally larger for naive than for memory subsets. Because the study included a small number of donors, the genetic and exposure-history diversity represented was limited. Only blood was sampled, and tissue TCR repertoires likely differ from those in blood. Based on pairwise subsampling, the degree of clonotype sharing among donors was expected to be affected by sequencing depth. Across a few donors, approximately 4.9% of naive CD4, around 3.5% of naive CD8, around 2.5% of memory CD4, and roughly 0.4% of memory CD8 clonotypes were shared. Compared with non-shared clonotypes, clonotypes shared by all four sorted-subset donors had higher generation probabilities. Incomplete sequencing was indicated by rarefaction of sorted-subset datasets, despite the large sequencing depth.

TCR CDR3 regions were amplified from genomic DNA by multiplex PCR using the deep immunoSEQ assay. Extracted genomic DNA from each cell subset was spread evenly across all wells of several immunoSEQ 96-well plates, with each plate serving as a replicate. Each replicate PCR for sorted subsets received approximately 220 ng genomic DNA, equal to 30,000 or so T cell genomes. The purified libraries were quantified using a Qubit 3.0 fluorometer, sized with a Bioanalyzer 2100, and then quantified again using the KAPA Library Quantification kit. A separate single-read 150-cycle Illumina NextSeq 550 flow cell was used to sequence each immunoSEQ 96-well plate. On the study's bioinformatics: Because the immunoSEQ output held only junctional sequences and lacked quality scores, the filtering could not match the filtering applied to full-length reads. Sequences were annotated with PyIR, a Python wrapper for IgBLAST v1.9, and V/J genes and CDR3 were assigned using IMGT germline references. Reads were removed for weak V/J assignments (E-value above 1e-6), missing CDR3, stop codons, out-of-frame junctions, or ambiguous translated residues. A V3J clonotype was defined by an identical inferred V gene, J gene, and CDR3 amino acid sequence. Percentage overlap between repertoires was computed as shared unique clonotypes divided by the size of the smaller repertoire. Richness of each repertoire was evaluated using RTK rarefaction, the Chao1 estimator, and Recon v2.1 estimates of unobserved clonotypes. Generation probabilities were computed with OLGA for all TCRbeta clonotypes obtained by the gDNA method from several donors. Drawn from immuneACCESS, this table holds only the in-frame rearrangements with V and J called that TCRdb kept. Clones are partly lost; checked studies trace under half to an unresolved V gene and leave the rest unexplained. The V and J calls and the clone size are those of that table, but D and trimming were determined from the DNA. Counted in this sample were fewer than 3 million clones; around 93% of them appeared once. Of the sample, approximately 0.41% falls within the top ten clones.

This clone was counted once. Its antigen is not yet known. No qualities accompany the bases; no much larger clone lies one base away. What was sequenced was naive CD4+ T cells from PBMCs. The cell subset or site label, as the study defines it: CD45RA+ positively selected. The receptor chain draws on TRBV5-4 and TRBJ2-3, with 12 junctional bases fitting TRBD2. The TCR comes from a man between 18 and 35 years old in good health. Some clones in this sample may be carry-over from other donors' samples. The CDR3 region reads CASSPGLAGTPSTDTQYF. The sequence in DNA is TGTGCCAGCAGCCCGGGACTAGCGGGCACCCCTAGCACAGATACGCAGTATTTT.